What follows are 9 T cell receptor beta chains derived from one specimen sequenced in a study of OX40 agonist ivuxolimab in advanced cancers. Preparation of the library involved the immunoSEQ multiplex PCR assay. Drawn from immuneACCESS, this table holds only the in-frame rearrangements with V and J called that TCRdb kept. Clones are partly lost; checked studies trace under half to an unresolved V gene and leave the rest unexplained. Across this sample there are roughly 56,000 clones, with 84% seen only once. The ten largest account for approximately 4.5% of the sample. The source material was CD4+ or CD8+ T cells sorted from blood, sampled in a trial of the OX40 agonist ivuxolimab. The receptors shown here come from an adult with an advanced solid tumor such as melanoma, head and neck, liver or kidney cancer.

This chain links TRBV7-9 with TRBJ1-6; 7 bases are a match to TRBD1. The CDR3 consists of 14 residues. Germline CDR1 and CDR2: SEHNR and FQNEAQ (reference sequence). The J segment lost 6 bases and the V segment lost 4 bases, leaving 3 bases of the junction unmatched. The DNA of the CDR3 is TGTGCCAGCAGCTCGACAGGGACTAATTCACCCCTCCACTTT. The encoded protein is CASSSTGTNSPLHF.

This sequence joins TRBV5-5 and TRBJ2-7; 11 bases align to TRBD1. The CDR3 is 15 amino acids. With 3 bases clipped from V and 3 bases from J, the junction kept 5 bases outside the gene matches. Per germline, CDR1 SGHKS and CDR2 YYEKEE (reference sequence). The CDR3: CASSSPGQGVYEQYF. CDR3 DNA: TGTGCCAGCAGCTCACCGGGACAGGGGGTCTACGAGCAGTACTTC.

The rearrangement joins TRBV5-6 to TRBJ2-7, with unresolved D. Germline loops: CDR1 SGHDT, CDR2 YYEEEE. The CDR3 covers 13 residues. V lost 1 base to trimming and J lost 4 bases, with 9 bases between them. CDR3 region: CASSLYQQYEQYF. As DNA, the CDR3 is TGTGCCAGCAGCTTGTATCAGCAGTACGAGCAGTACTTC.

This chain joins TRBV28 and TRBJ2-3; 8 bases are shared with TRBD1. The CDR3 is 18 amino acids. Germline V CDR1 and CDR2: MDHEN, SYDVKM. V lost 5 bases and J lost 1; bases outside the gene matches: 14. CDR3 DNA sequence: TGTGCCAGCAGTGACCTCGCCAGGGGGCAGTGGGGCACAGATACGCAGTATTTT. Translation gives CASSDLARGQWGTDTQYF.

V and J are TRBV2 and TRBJ2-5; 9 bases align to TRBD1. V gave up 4 bases and J gave up 5 bases; unmatched junction bases: 5. Per the germline V gene, CDR1 is SNHLY and CDR2 is FYNNEI. This CDR3 has 14 residues. The CDR3 sequence is CASSGQGVHETQYF. DNA of the CDR3: TGTGCCAGCAGTGGACAGGGGGTGCACGAGACCCAGTACTTC.

The rearrangement uses TRBV28 and TRBJ2-1; the D is unclear. Looked up from germline, CDR1 is MDHEN and CDR2 is SYDVKM. V dropped 9 bases and J dropped 6 bases, with 12 bases sitting between them. The CDR3 is made up of 12 amino acids. CDR3 bases: TGTGCCAGTTCAGGTTTGGGCAATGAGCAGTTCTTC. Its translation: CASSGLGNEQFF.

The chain carries TRBV6-5 and TRBJ2-5; D call uncertain. The V gene lost 1 base and the J gene lost 7 bases, with 4 bases spanning the gap. Germline lookup yields CDR1 MNHEY and CDR2 SVGAGI. The CDR3 covers 11 residues. Written as DNA, the CDR3 is TGTGCCAGCAGTTACTATGGGACCCAGTACTTC. This encodes CASSYYGTQYF.

The table lists this clone with a few counts. This chain links TRBV4-1 with TRBJ2-7; D is unclear. CDR1 MGHRA and CDR2 YSYEKL come from the germline V gene. V was cut by 0 bases and J by 5 bases, with 23 bases left in between. CDR3 length equals 18 residues. CDR3 nucleotide sequence: TGCGCCAGCAGCCAAGATTCGGGCGCGTGGCCCCCACGGGACGAGCAGTACTTC. Amino acid sequence: CASSQDSGAWPPRDEQYF.

This clone was detected a few times. The CDR3 sequence: CASSSTGGAGYGYTF. CDR3 in DNA: TGTGCCAGCAGTTCGACAGGGGGCGCTGGCTATGGCTACACCTTC. The chain employs TRBV6-5 and TRBJ1-2; the match to TRBD1 covers 10 bases. V lost 4 bases to trimming and J lost 4 bases; unmatched junction nucleotides: 6. CDR1 MNHEY and CDR2 SVGAGI come from the germline V gene. The CDR3 is made up of 15 amino acids.